This T cell receptor (beta chain) appears in the sequencing data of a study of blood T cell repertoires in COVID-19. Source study methods: The authors estimated nucleated cell counts from reference gene primer amplification. Measured with immunoSEQ multiplex PCR; TCRdb has only the in-frame clones, and not every one. That table furnishes V, J and clone size, whereas the DNA furnished D and trimming. The sample yields roughly 230,000 clones, approximately 91% seen once. The CDR3 is 21 residues long. The germline V gene has CDR1 SGDLS and CDR2 YYNGEE. V was pared by 0 bases and J by 7 bases, with 25 bases of the junction left unmatched.

What was sequenced was peripheral blood. This receptor was identified in a human donor in a cohort sampled during active COVID-19. The chain is built from TRBV9 and TRBJ2-1; TRBD1 agrees at 7 bases. CDR3 in amino acids: CASSVGLRPGQLPRGENEQFF. CDR3 DNA sequence: TGTGCCAGCAGCGTAGGACTGAGACCGGGACAGTTGCCCCGGGGTGAGAATGAGCAGTTCTTC.